The 20 T cell receptor beta chains given below trace back to one sample, sequenced in a study of PD-1 blockade in classical Hodgkin lymphoma. TCRdb's table, derived via immunoSEQ multiplex PCR, lists solely in-frame clones and lacks some. This sample has 6,000 to 7,500 clones, with 65% to 85% found just once. As for time point: cycle 4 day 1 (C4D1), after five to seven weeks of nivolumab. Exposure to brentuximab vedotin varied, and each patient had relapsed following autologous stem cell transplantation. The sample here was peripheral blood mononuclear cells (PBMCs), taken before the fourth cycle of nivolumab. The source of these receptors is a human donor with classical Hodgkin lymphoma.

This chain connects TRBV6-6 to TRBJ1-2; TRBD1 agrees at 11 bases. V gave up 0 bases and J gave up 7 bases; unmatched junction bases: 4. CDR3 length: 15 amino acids. The germline CDR1 and CDR2 sequences are MNHNY and SVGAGI (reference sequence). CDR3: CASSYSGQGARGYTF. CDR3 sequence (DNA): TGTGCCAGCAGTTACTCTGGACAGGGGGCACGTGGCTACACCTTC.

This clone showed up just once. The rearrangement joins TRBV2 to TRBJ1-1, with D possibly TRBD1 on 6 matching bases. CDR3 length equals 14 residues. Germline V gene lookup returns CDR1 SNHLY and CDR2 FYNNEI. V gave up 6 bases and J gave up 4 bases, with 15 bases separating them. CDR3 region: CASRHRVVGTEAFF. CDR3 in DNA: TGTGCCAGCAGACACAGGGTAGTGGGCACTGAAGCTTTCTTT.

The rearrangement joins TRBV18 to TRBJ2-2; no firm D call. The CDR3 is made up of 14 amino acids. Germline CDR1 is KGHSH and CDR2 is LQKENI. With 2 bases removed from V and 6 bases from J, the gap between germline ends came to 10 bases. CDR3 nucleotide sequence: TGTGCCAGCTCACCAACTGGGGTGGCCGGGGAGCTGTTTTTT. Translation: CASSPTGVAGELFF.

This clone occurred once. V and J are TRBV6-6 and TRBJ1-1, with 7 bases aligning to TRBD1. V gave up 4 bases and J gave up 10 bases; unmatched junction bases: 6. This CDR3 comprises 12 residues. CDR1 is MNHNY and CDR2 is SVGAGI in the germline V gene (reference sequence). The CDR3 reads CASSSGGAGAFF. In nucleotides, the CDR3 is TGTGCCAGCAGTTCAGGGGGAGCTGGAGCTTTCTTT.

The chain has TRBV6-1 and TRBJ1-1, with D tentatively TRBD1 (6 bases). Germline V CDR1 and CDR2: MNHNS, SASEGT. This CDR3 is built from 14 residues. Trimming pared 6 bases from V and 4 bases from J, leaving 15 bases between. CDR3 sequence reads: CASSAQGLGTEAFF. The DNA of the CDR3 is TGTGCCAGCAGCGCACAGGGTCTGGGCACTGAAGCTTTCTTT.

The J gene is TRBJ2-2, the V gene TRBV5-1, with D perhaps TRBD1 or TRBD2 (6 bases each). This CDR3 contains 15 residues. Germline CDR1 and CDR2: SGHRS and YFSETQ. Trimming removed 4 bases from V and 4 bases from J, with 14 bases in between. As DNA, the CDR3 is TGCGCCAGCAGCATGTCGGGGGCGTCCACCGGGGAGCTGTTTTTT. It codes for CASSMSGASTGELFF.

This clone showed up just once. The gene calls are TRBV5-1 and TRBJ2-3, with 8 nucleotides matching TRBD2. CDR3 length: 16 amino acids. The J segment lost 2 bases and the V segment lost 9 bases, leaving 14 bases of the junction unmatched. CDR1 is SGHRS and CDR2 is YFSETQ in the germline V gene. The CDR3 nucleotides read TGCGCCATCCCCAGTGGGCGGGGGGCAGCCACAGATACGCAGTATTTT. Protein sequence: CAIPSGRGAATDTQYF.

The chain links TRBV4-2 to TRBJ2-5; 10 nucleotides agree with TRBD1. Germline CDR1 is LGHNA and CDR2 is YNFKEQ. V trimming: 2 bases; J trimming: 5 bases; junction bases outside the gene matches: 11. The CDR3 is made up of 17 amino acids. The chain's CDR3 is CASSQPSGTGAGETQYF. CDR3 DNA: TGTGCCAGCAGCCAACCTTCGGGGACAGGGGCTGGGGAGACCCAGTACTTC.

The V and J genes are TRBV11-2 and TRBJ2-7, with TRBD2 matching 7 bases. The CDR3 is 16 residues long. J was trimmed by 2 bases and V by 0 bases; bases with no gene match: 7. The germline V gene encodes CDR1 SGHAT and CDR2 FQNNGV. The CDR3 DNA follows: TGTGCCAGCAGCTTAGATGGGGGGGGGACCCCCTACGAGCAGTACTTC. It codes for CASSLDGGGTPYEQYF.

The gene calls are TRBV10-3 and TRBJ2-5; unclear D gene. Germline V gene lookup returns CDR1 ENHRY and CDR2 SYGVKD. Trimming shortened V by 0 bases and J by 5 bases, and 7 bases separated the two germline ends. The CDR3 sequence is 13 residues long. Here the CDR3 reads CAISESLRETQYF. The CDR3 nucleotides read TGTGCCATCAGTGAGTCTTTAAGGGAGACCCAGTACTTC.

The rearrangement joins TRBV6-1 to TRBJ1-2; D might be TRBD1 (6 bases). This CDR3 is built from 15 residues. CDR1 is MNHNS and CDR2 is SASEGT in the germline V gene. Trimming stripped 1 base from V and 4 bases from J, with 13 bases between. The CDR3 nucleotides are TGTGCCAGCAGTGAAGGTTGGGGGGGCGGCTATGGCTACACCTTC. It is translated as CASSEGWGGGYGYTF.

The chain links TRBV18 to TRBJ1-1; D perhaps matches TRBD1 (5 bases). CDR3 size: 13 residues. Germline V gene lookup returns CDR1 KGHSH and CDR2 LQKENI. V shed 6 bases and J shed 10 bases, with 18 bases lying between them. CDR3 loop: CASSPTGGEGAFF. CDR3 nucleotides: TGTGCCAGCTCGCCCACAGGAGGGGAGGGAGCTTTCTTT.

This clone was seen a single time. The chain carries TRBV18 and TRBJ1-3; D is possibly TRBD1 (6 bases). The CDR3 loop spans 14 amino acids. Germline assignment: CDR1 KGHSH and CDR2 LQKENI. V was pared by 3 bases and J by 2 bases, with 8 bases between. The CDR3 is CASSPSGAGNTIYF. CDR3 coding DNA: TGTGCCAGCTCACCGTCAGGGGCTGGAAACACCATATATTTT. Using reference TRBV18 and TRBJ1-3 for the parts outside the CDR3, the full variable domain is NAGVMQNPRHLVRRRGQEARLRCSPMKGHSHVYWYRQLPEEGLKFMVYLQKENIIDESGMPKERFSAEFPKEGPSILRIQQVVRGDSAAYFCASSPSGAGNTIYFGEGSWLTVV.

The CDR3 nucleotides read TGTGCCAGCAGATCCCGACAGGGATCCTCTGAAGCTTTCTTT. This sequence encodes CASRSRQGSSEAFF. J is TRBJ1-1 and V is TRBV6-6, with 7 bases identical to TRBD1. CDR3 length: 14 amino acids. Per germline, CDR1 MNHNY and CDR2 SVGAGI (reference sequence). Trimming cost V 6 bases and J 6 bases; bases outside gene matches: 10.

CDR3 protein: CATSSVEGSETQYF. CDR3 in DNA: TGTGCCACCAGCTCAGTAGAGGGTTCCGAGACCCAGTACTTC. V is TRBV15 and J is TRBJ2-5, with D perhaps TRBD2 (5 bases). There are 14 residues in the CDR3. V lost 5 bases, J lost 5 bases, and 15 bases lay in between. Looked up from germline, CDR1 is LNHNV and CDR2 is YYDKDF (reference sequence).

The CDR3 sequence is CASSLAAGGYNEQFF. In nucleotides, the CDR3 is TGTGCCAGCAGCTTAGCCGCCGGGGGATACAATGAGCAGTTCTTC. The V call is TRBV7-2, the J call TRBJ2-1; possible D gene TRBD2, 6 bases. Germline V CDR1 and CDR2: SGHTA, FQGNSA. V was cut by 0 bases and J by 4 bases, with 10 bases left in between. This CDR3 is built from 15 residues.

This chain links TRBV15 with TRBJ2-2; 11 bases fit TRBD2. There are 16 residues in the CDR3. The V gene end was trimmed by 1 base and the J gene end by 4 bases; junction bases not matched to a gene: 2. The germline gives CDR1 LNHNV, CDR2 YYDKDF (reference sequence). In nucleotides, the CDR3 is TGTGCCACCAGCAGAGTTAGCGGGGGGGGCACCGGGGAGCTGTTTTTT. Protein: CATSRVSGGGTGELFF.

The chain recombines TRBV5-1 with TRBJ2-3; TRBD2 aligns across 11 bases. CDR1 is SGHRS, CDR2 YFSETQ, per germline. The ends lost 6 bases at V and 4 bases at J; junction bases unmatched: 4. The CDR3 length is 14 residues. The CDR3 bases are TGCGCCAGCACTAGCGGGGGGCGGGCAGATACGCAGTATTTT. As protein: CASTSGGRADTQYF.

The gene calls are TRBV28 and TRBJ1-3, with 7 bases matching TRBD1. Germline V lookup: CDR1 MDHEN, CDR2 SYDVKM. Trimming at V came to 5 bases and at J to 5 bases, leaving 6 bases not matched to a gene. The length of the CDR3 is 14 residues. The CDR3 coding sequence is TGTGCCAGCAGTCAACAGGGGATGAGAAACACCATATATTTT. This gives the protein CASSQQGMRNTIYF. Drawing the rest from reference TRBV28 and TRBJ1-3, the complete variable domain is DVKVTQSSRYLVKRTGEKVFLECVQDMDHENMFWYRQDPGLGLRLIYFSYDVKMKEKGDIPEGYSVSREKKERFSLILESASTNQTSMYLCASSQQGMRNTIYFGEGSWLTVV.

In its sample, this clone was seen once. V gene TRBV6-7 combines with J gene TRBJ2-7; a possible D gene is TRBD1 (6 bases). TRBV6-7 is an ORF; its function is uncertain. This CDR3 comprises 14 residues. Trimming cost V 5 bases and J 2 bases, with 13 bases left between them. The CDR3 coding sequence is TGTGCCAGCAGTGAGTTTGGACAGCCCTACGAGCAGTACTTC. Translating it yields CASSEFGQPYEQYF.